A single sample gave rise to the 11 T cell receptor beta chains below, sequenced in a study of regulatory T cells in long-lasting Graves disease. Time point defined: newly diagnosed GD, antithyroid drugs for less than 3 months. Extracted RNA from PBMCs served as the source of the TCR library. With iRepertoire HTBI primers and Arm-PCR of CDR3 regions, TCR beta libraries were built. One entry per CDR3 protein, called by TCRdb with MiXCR from the multiplex PCR reads. Of about 450,000 distinct CDR3 sequences in the sample, approximately 15% are singletons; the top ten hold about 15%. These sequences were also reported in another study, on T cells in Graves' hyperthyroidism and ophthalmopathy.

The specimen comprised peripheral blood mononuclear cells (PBMCs), sampled at new diagnosis, from a patient treated with antithyroid drugs. These receptors were taken from a woman in her forties or fifties with Graves disease.

Note on this clonotype: This may come from a read error, since a much larger clone is one base off. The rearrangement joins TRBV28 to TRBJ2-7, with a tentative D call TRBD2 (6 bases). This CDR3 is built from 15 residues. Germline CDR1 reads MDHEN; CDR2 reads SYDVKM. With 6 bases removed from V and 6 bases from J, the gap between germline ends came to 21 bases. This chain's CDR3 is CASRASASDGSEQYF. As DNA, the CDR3 is TGTGCCAGCAGGGCCTCGGCTAGCGATGGTTCCGAGCAGTACTTC.

The sample holds a few counts of this clonotype. The chain is built from TRBV5-4 and TRBJ2-2; 8 nucleotides match TRBD2. The junction had 4 bases not matched to a gene; V was cut back by 3 bases and J by 0 bases. This CDR3 has 16 amino acids. Germline CDR1 reads SGHNT; CDR2 reads YYREEE (reference sequence). The CDR3 DNA follows: TGTGCCAGCAGCTCGTTAGCGGGAACGAACACCGGGGAGCTGTTTTTT. Protein sequence: CASSSLAGTNTGELFF.

This clonotype was observed at least ten times. The chain employs TRBV10-3 and TRBJ2-7; D ambiguous. The germline V gene encodes CDR1 ENHRY and CDR2 SYGVKD. V was clipped by 2 bases and J by 3 bases, with 8 bases between them. The CDR3 consists of 13 residues. CDR3 bases: TGTGCCATCAGTGAGGAGGATAGCTACGAGCAGTACTTC. Protein: CAISEEDSYEQYF.

This clonotype was seen a few times. The V and J genes are TRBV6-1 and TRBJ2-2; 9 bases are a match to TRBD1. After removal of 3 bases from V and 4 bases from J, the junction contained 0 bases not matched to a gene. CDR1 and CDR2 (germline): MNHNS, SASEGT. The CDR3 is made up of 14 amino acids. The DNA for the CDR3 is TGTGCCAGCAGTGAGGACAGGGGCACCGGGGAGCTGTTTTTT. Encoded protein: CASSEDRGTGELFF.

This clonotype showed up just a few times. The V and J genes are TRBV7-6 and TRBJ1-5; D might be TRBD1 (6 bases). CDR3 length: 14 residues. Germline loops: CDR1 SGHVS, CDR2 FNYEAQ. Trimming removed 5 bases from V and 5 bases from J, with 13 bases in between. The CDR3 bases are TGTGCCAGCAGCCAACAGGGAAAGGATCAGCCCCAGCATTTT. Protein sequence: CASSQQGKDQPQHF.

In this sample, this clonotype turned up many times. The V and J genes are TRBV2 and TRBJ2-7; tentatively, D is TRBD1 (5 bases). The CDR3 loop spans 14 amino acids. V lost 7 bases and J lost 4, with 17 bases in between. Germline CDR1 SNHLY, CDR2 FYNNEI. The chain's CDR3 is CASKIGQGMYEQYF. The DNA of the CDR3 is TGTGCCAGCAAGATCGGGCAGGGAATGTACGAGCAGTACTTC.

This clonotype was detected many times. The chain links TRBV6-4 to TRBJ2-1, with TRBD2 matching 15 bases. V lost 6 bases to trimming and J lost 6 bases; unmatched junction nucleotides: 3. The CDR3 totals 15 residues. Germline CDR1 reads MRHNA; CDR2 reads SNTAGT. CDR3 sequence: CASSRTSGRANEQFF. The CDR3, as DNA: TGTGCCAGCAGCAGGACTAGCGGGAGGGCCAATGAGCAGTTCTTC.

The table lists this clonotype with many counts. The chain recombines TRBV18 with TRBJ2-7; D might be TRBD2 (5 bases). The length of the CDR3 is 18 residues. V was shortened by 6 bases and J by 0 bases, with 24 bases between the two germline ends. CDR1 is KGHSH and CDR2 is LQKENI in the germline V gene. CDR3: CASSVTVSGLGSSYEQYF. For the CDR3, the DNA is TGTGCCAGCTCCGTGACCGTCTCAGGACTGGGGAGCTCCTACGAGCAGTACTTC.

This clonotype appeared many times. The CDR3 loop is CASSSMGQGLLEKLFF. In DNA form, the CDR3 reads TGTGCCAGCAGTTCAATGGGACAGGGCTTGTTGGAAAAACTGTTTTTT. This rearrangement joins TRBV28 to TRBJ1-4, with 9 bases identical to TRBD1. Per the germline V gene, CDR1 is MDHEN and CDR2 is SYDVKM. The CDR3 contains 16 residues. V gave up 4 bases and J gave up 8 bases; unmatched junction bases: 11. Combining the CDR3 with reference TRBV28 and TRBJ1-4 gives the whole variable domain DVKVTQSSRYLVKRTGEKVFLECVQDMDHENMFWYRQDPGLGLRLIYFSYDVKMKEKGDIPEGYSVSREKKERFSLILESASTNQTSMYLCASSSMGQGLLEKLFFGSGTQLSVL.

This rearrangement joins TRBV5-1 to TRBJ2-5; D gene unclear. The germline V gene has CDR1 SGHRS and CDR2 YFSETQ. Trimming removed 0 bases from V and 1 base from J, with 10 bases in between. The CDR3 totals 15 residues. CDR3 amino acids: CASSLVRPGQETQYF. The CDR3 region has the DNA TGCGCCAGCAGCTTGGTTCGTCCGGGCCAAGAGACCCAGTACTTC.

This clonotype was picked up a small number of times. The rearrangement uses TRBV12-5 and TRBJ2-2; a possible D gene is TRBD2 (6 bases). In germline, CDR1 is LGHNT, CDR2 FRNRAP. The CDR3 is 15 residues long. The germline V and J ends were trimmed by 4 bases and 6 bases, with 15 bases remaining between them. CDR3 protein: CASGSGSSAPGELFF. The CDR3 DNA sequence: TGTGCTAGTGGTTCGGGGTCTAGCGCCCCCGGGGAGCTGTTTTTT.